This is a list of T cell receptor beta chains from one sample in a study of T-cell memory formation after mild COVID-19. From the 5' RACE reads, TCRdb called clonotypes with MiXCR, one entry per CDR3 protein. The sample records approximately 300,000 distinct CDR3 sequences, more than 15% being singletons. The source material was PBMCs or a T cell subset sorted from them (not recorded which). The receptors originated from a man younger than 30 who had mild COVID-19 (a few samples of this study predate the infection). Cell type and time point are not known. The CDR3 runs from the conserved cysteine through the conserved F or W. Fields, in order: CDR3 length, clone size, V gene, J gene, CDR3 protein. Clone size appears in some rows only: once, few, many, or a class for an expanded clone.

cdr3_length: 16; clone_size: many; v_call: TRBV7-3; j_call: TRBJ2-3; cdr3_aa: CASSSRTGVGADTQYF
cdr3_length: 20; clone_size: .; v_call: TRBV24-1; j_call: TRBJ1-4; cdr3_aa: CATSDSRGGAGAGSNEKLFF
cdr3_length: 15; clone_size: .; v_call: TRBV7-9; j_call: TRBJ2-3; cdr3_aa: CASSLDVTVRDTQYF
cdr3_length: 14; clone_size: few; v_call: TRBV18; j_call: TRBJ2-7; cdr3_aa: CASSPPSGGWEQYF
cdr3_length: 14; clone_size: few; v_call: TRBV6-2/TRBV6-3; j_call: TRBJ2-4; cdr3_aa: CASSQTLAKNIQYF
cdr3_length: 16; clone_size: once; v_call: TRBV4-1; j_call: TRBJ2-2; cdr3_aa: CASSHADGRGTGELFF
cdr3_length: 15; clone_size: few; v_call: TRBV12-3/TRBV12-4; j_call: TRBJ1-5; cdr3_aa: CASKTGGWDNQPQHF
cdr3_length: 22; clone_size: .; v_call: TRBV4-1; j_call: TRBJ2-5; cdr3_aa: CASSQDGTFSSLKRGFRETQYF
cdr3_length: 11; clone_size: few; v_call: TRBV6-5; j_call: TRBJ2-1; cdr3_aa: CASTTGYEQFF
cdr3_length: 13; clone_size: .; v_call: TRBV20-1; j_call: TRBJ1-1; cdr3_aa: CSAYRDTNTEAFF
cdr3_length: 15; clone_size: few; v_call: TRBV6-6; j_call: TRBJ1-4; cdr3_aa: CASRANRGTSEKLFF
cdr3_length: 13; clone_size: .; v_call: TRBV6-6; j_call: TRBJ1-5; cdr3_aa: CASEHLSNQPQHF
cdr3_length: 15; clone_size: .; v_call: TRBV28; j_call: TRBJ2-3; cdr3_aa: CASSPVAGGPDTQYF
cdr3_length: 15; clone_size: .; v_call: TRBV5-1; j_call: TRBJ1-6; cdr3_aa: CASSLDGQRNSPLHF
cdr3_length: 15; clone_size: .; v_call: TRBV9; j_call: TRBJ2-4; cdr3_aa: CASSVTDGAGNIQYF
cdr3_length: 12; clone_size: .; v_call: TRBV7-2; j_call: TRBJ2-3; cdr3_aa: CASRRQTDTQYF
cdr3_length: 15; clone_size: .; v_call: TRBV4-1; j_call: TRBJ1-5; cdr3_aa: CASSQHGTGVEPQHF
cdr3_length: 16; clone_size: few; v_call: TRBV11-2; j_call: TRBJ2-4; cdr3_aa: CASSLRQGLGKNIQYF
cdr3_length: 13; clone_size: .; v_call: TRBV20-1; j_call: TRBJ2-1; cdr3_aa: CSAFRPGFNEQFF